This T cell receptor (beta chain) emerged from a study of post-analysis software for immune sequencing data. Study conclusions and caveats: Multiple sclerosis patients had significantly lower normalized Chao1 diversity than controls. Same-batch samples co-clustered strongly by F measure. In patients, about 5 TRBV segments were more frequent than in controls, with TRBV5-6, TRBV5-1 and TRBV20-1 among them.

Unique molecular identifiers tagged the TCR beta cDNA libraries. Via MiXCR, TCRdb re-called the PCR reads, giving one row per CDR3 protein. Of hundreds of thousands of distinct CDR3 sequences in the sample, around 27% are singletons; the top ten hold more than 0.45%. The length of the CDR3 is 17 residues. The V gene's germline CDR1 is MNHEY and CDR2 SVGAGI. Trimming took 0 bases from V and 6 from J, leaving 20 bases between them. Concerning this clonotype: Its antigen is undetermined.

Sequencing was done on a sample of blood. The chain is built from TRBV6-5 and TRBJ1-2; D uncertain. This receptor was identified in a girl aged 10 to 17 with multiple sclerosis. The CDR3 bases are TGTGCCAGCAGTTACTCCCTCATTATGAGTGGGTATCATGGCTACACCTTC. This codes for CASSYSLIMSGYHGYTF.